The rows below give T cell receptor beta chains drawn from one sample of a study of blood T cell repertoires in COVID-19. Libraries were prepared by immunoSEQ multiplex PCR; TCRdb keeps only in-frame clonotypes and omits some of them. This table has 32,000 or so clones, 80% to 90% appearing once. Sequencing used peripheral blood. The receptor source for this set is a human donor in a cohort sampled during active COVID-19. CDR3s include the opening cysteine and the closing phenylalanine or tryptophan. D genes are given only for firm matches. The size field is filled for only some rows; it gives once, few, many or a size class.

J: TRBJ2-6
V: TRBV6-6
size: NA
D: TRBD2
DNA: TGTGCCAGCAGTCCCCTCGGGAGGGGCAACTCTGGGGCCAACGTCCTGACTTTC
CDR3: CASSPLGRGNSGANVLTF

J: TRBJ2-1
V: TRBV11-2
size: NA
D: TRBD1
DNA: TGTGCCAGCAGCTTAACAGGACAGGGCCACAATGAGCAGTTCTTC
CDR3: CASSLTGQGHNEQFF

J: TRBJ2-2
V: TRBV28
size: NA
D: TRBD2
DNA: TGTGCCAGCAAGGGAGCGGGAGGAGACACCGGGGAGCTGTTTTTT
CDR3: CASKGAGGDTGELFF

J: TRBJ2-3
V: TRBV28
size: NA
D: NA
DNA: TGTGCCAGCAGTTTTAAGGGGAGGGATACGCAGTATTTT
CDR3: CASSFKGRDTQYF

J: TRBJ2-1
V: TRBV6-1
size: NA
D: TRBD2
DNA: TGTGCCACGCTTAGCGGGGGGCCCTACAATGAGCAGTTCTTC
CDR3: CATLSGGPYNEQFF

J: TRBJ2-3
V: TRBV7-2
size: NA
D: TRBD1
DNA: TGTGCCAGCAGCCCCGGACAGGGTCCAGATACGCAGTATTTT
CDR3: CASSPGQGPDTQYF

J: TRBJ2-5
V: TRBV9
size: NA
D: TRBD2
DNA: TGTGCCAGCAGCCCTTTGGAGGGAGGGAGCGGAGAGACCCAGTACTTC
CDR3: CASSPLEGGSGETQYF

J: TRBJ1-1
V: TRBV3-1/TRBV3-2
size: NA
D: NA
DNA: TGTGCCAGCAGCCGCAGCTACAGCACTGAAGCTTTCTTT
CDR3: CASSRSYSTEAFF

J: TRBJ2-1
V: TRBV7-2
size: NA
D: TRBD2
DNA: TGTGCCACATCTGGACTAGCGGGCGAATACAATGAGCAGTTCTTC
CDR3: CATSGLAGEYNEQFF

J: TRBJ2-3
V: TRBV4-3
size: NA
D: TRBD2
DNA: TGCGCCAGCAGCCAAGCTAGCGGGAGGGCCCGAGATACGCAGTATTTT
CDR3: CASSQASGRARDTQYF

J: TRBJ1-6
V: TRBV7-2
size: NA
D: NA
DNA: TGTGCCAGCAGCTCACAACACAGGGTGGGCGGCTCACCCCTCCACTTT
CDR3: CASSSQHRVGGSPLHF

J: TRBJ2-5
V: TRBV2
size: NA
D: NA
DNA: TGTGCCAGCAGTGAAAACCCCTGGGCCCTCTCCCAAGAGACCCAGTACTTC
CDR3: CASSENPWALSQETQYF

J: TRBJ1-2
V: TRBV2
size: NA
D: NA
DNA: TGTGCCAGCAGTGGGTTTAGCTCTAACTATGGCTACACCTTC
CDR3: CASSGFSSNYGYTF

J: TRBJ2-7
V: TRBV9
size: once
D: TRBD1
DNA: TGTGCCAGCAGCCCGGCAAAGGGACAGGGTTCCTACGAGCAGTACTTC
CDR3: CASSPAKGQGSYEQYF

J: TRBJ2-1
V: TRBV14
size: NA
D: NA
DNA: TGTGCCAGCAGCCAAGATCGGCCGCCTGAGACAAGTTACCTATACAATGAGCAGTTCTTC
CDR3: CASSQDRPPETSYLYNEQFF

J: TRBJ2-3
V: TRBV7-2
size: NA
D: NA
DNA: TGTGCCAGCAGCTTAGGCGGGTTGAGCACAGATACGCAGTATTTT
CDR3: CASSLGGLSTDTQYF

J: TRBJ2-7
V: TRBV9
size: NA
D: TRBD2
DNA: TGTGCCAGCAGCGAGGGGAGCGGACTAGCTGTTGGGGAGCAGTACTTC
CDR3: CASSEGSGLAVGEQYF

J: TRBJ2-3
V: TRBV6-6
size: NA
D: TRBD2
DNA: TGCCAAGCGGGAGCGGGCACAGATACGCAGTATTTT
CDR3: CQAGAGTDTQYF

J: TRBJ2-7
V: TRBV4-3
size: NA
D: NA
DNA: TGCGCCAGCAGCCAAGGATTGGGCAGGCGTGGCGAGCAGTACTTC
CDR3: CASSQGLGRRGEQYF

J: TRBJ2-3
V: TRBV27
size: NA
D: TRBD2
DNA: TGTGCCAGCAGTCCATGGGGACTAGCGGGCCCTAGCACAGATACGCAGTATTTT
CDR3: CASSPWGLAGPSTDTQYF

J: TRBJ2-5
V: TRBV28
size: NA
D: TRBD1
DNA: TGTGCCAGCACCTCGACAGGGACCCCCGTGGCCCAGTACTTC
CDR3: CASTSTGTPVAQYF

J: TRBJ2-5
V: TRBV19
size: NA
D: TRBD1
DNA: TGTGCCAGTAGTATCGACAGGGGAACAGAGACCCAGTACTTC
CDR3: CASSIDRGTETQYF

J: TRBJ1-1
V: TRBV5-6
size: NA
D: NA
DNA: TGTGCCAGCAGCTTGCCACTGAGTGTCACTGAAGCTTTCTTT
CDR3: CASSLPLSVTEAFF

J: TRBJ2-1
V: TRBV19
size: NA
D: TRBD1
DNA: TGTGCCAGTAGTGAGGCCGGGACAGGGGGAAAGAATGAGCAGTTCTTC
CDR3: CASSEAGTGGKNEQFF

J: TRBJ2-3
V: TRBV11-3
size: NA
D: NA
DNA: TGTGCCAGCAGTATATCCAGGGCAGATACGCAGTATTTT
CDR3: CASSISRADTQYF

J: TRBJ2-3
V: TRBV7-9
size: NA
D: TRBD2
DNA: TGTGCCAGCAGCCCATCCGTGGGACTAGCGGGAGATCACTACTATTTT
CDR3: CASSPSVGLAGDHYYF

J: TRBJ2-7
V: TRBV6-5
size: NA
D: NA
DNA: TGTGCCAGCAGTTACTCGCCTAGCTTCTCATACGAGCAGTACTTC
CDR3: CASSYSPSFSYEQYF

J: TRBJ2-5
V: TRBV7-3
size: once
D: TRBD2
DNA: TGTGCCAGCAGCCTGGGACTAGGGAGAGGGGAGACCCAGTACTTC
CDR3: CASSLGLGRGETQYF

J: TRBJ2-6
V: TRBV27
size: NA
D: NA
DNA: TGTGCCAGCAGTTTCCCAGGTCGCTCTGGGGCCAACGTCCTGACTTTC
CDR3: CASSFPGRSGANVLTF

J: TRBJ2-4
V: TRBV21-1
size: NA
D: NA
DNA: TGTGCCAGCATCGCAGGGGGCGCGGCCAAAAACATTCAGTACTTC
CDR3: CASIAGGAAKNIQYF

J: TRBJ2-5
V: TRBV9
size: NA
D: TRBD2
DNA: TGTGCCAGCAGCCCGACTAGCGGGAGGGTAGAGACCCAGTACTTC
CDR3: CASSPTSGRVETQYF

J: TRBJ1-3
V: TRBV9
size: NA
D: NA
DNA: TGTGCCAGCAGCGTAGCTCCCCAGGGAAACCCAAACACCATATATTTT
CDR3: CASSVAPQGNPNTIYF

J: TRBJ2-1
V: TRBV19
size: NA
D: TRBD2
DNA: TGTGCCAGTAGTAACCCTCGAGCCGGGACTAGCGTGAGGAATGAGCAGTTCTTC
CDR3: CASSNPRAGTSVRNEQFF

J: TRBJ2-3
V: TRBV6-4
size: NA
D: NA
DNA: TGTGCCAGCAGTGAAGCTCCAAGCACAGATACGCAGTATTTT
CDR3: CASSEAPSTDTQYF

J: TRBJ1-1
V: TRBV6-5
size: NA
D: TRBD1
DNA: TGTGCCAGCAGGGAGGACAGGCGGGGCACTGAAGCTTTCTTT
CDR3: CASREDRRGTEAFF

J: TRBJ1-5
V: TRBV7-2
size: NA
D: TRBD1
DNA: TGTGCCAGCAGTTCAGGGGGCCAGCCCCAGCATTTT
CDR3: CASSSGGQPQHF

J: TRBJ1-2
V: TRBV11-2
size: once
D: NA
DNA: TGTGCCAGCAGCTTAGTTGAGGGTCATGGCTACACCTTC
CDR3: CASSLVEGHGYTF

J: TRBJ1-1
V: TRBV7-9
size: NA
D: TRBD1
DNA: TGTGCCAGCAGCTCCAGGGGGGCGGACAGGGCCCGGAACACTGAAGCTTTCTTT
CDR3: CASSSRGADRARNTEAFF

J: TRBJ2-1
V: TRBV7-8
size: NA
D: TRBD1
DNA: TGTGCCAGCAGCTTAGGGGGGACAGGAAGGGATAAGCAGTTCTTC
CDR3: CASSLGGTGRDKQFF

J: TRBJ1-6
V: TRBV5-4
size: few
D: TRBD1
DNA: TGTGCCAGCACCAGGGACAGGGGAAGGTCGGGGTCACCCCTCCACTTT
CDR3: CASTRDRGRSGSPLHF

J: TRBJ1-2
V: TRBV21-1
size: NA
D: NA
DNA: TGTGCCAGCAGCTCCCGGGGACAGTGCAACTATGGCTACACCTTC
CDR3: CASSSRGQCNYGYTF

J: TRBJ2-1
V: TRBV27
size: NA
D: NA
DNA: TGTGCCAGCAGTTTCAGGTGGCCATCCTACAATGAGCAGTTCTTC
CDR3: CASSFRWPSYNEQFF